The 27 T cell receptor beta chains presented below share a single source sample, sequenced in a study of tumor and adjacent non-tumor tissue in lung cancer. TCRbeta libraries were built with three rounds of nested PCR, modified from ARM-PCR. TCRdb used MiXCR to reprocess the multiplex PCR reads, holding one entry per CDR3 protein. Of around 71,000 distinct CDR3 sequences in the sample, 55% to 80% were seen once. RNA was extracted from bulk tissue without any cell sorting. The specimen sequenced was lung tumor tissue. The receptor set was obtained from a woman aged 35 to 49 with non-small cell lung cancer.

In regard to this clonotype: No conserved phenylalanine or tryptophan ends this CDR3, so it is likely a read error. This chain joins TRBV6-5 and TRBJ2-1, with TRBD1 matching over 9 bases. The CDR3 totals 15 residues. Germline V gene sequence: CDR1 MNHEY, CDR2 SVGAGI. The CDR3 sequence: CVSSRGQGDRDEQFL. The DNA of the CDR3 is TGTGTCAGCAGCCGGGGACAGGGAGATCGGGATGAGCAGTTCCTC.

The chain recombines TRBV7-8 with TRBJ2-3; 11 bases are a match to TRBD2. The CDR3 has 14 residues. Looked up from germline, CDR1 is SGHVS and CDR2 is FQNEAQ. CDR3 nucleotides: TGTGTTAGCACCCTAGCGGGAGGTACAGATACGCAGTATTTT. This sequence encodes CVSTLAGGTDTQYF.

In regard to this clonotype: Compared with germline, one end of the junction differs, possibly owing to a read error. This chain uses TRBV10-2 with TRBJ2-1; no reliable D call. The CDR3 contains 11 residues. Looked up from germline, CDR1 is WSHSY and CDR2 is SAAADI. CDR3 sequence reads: CASNHSGEQLF. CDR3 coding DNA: TGCGCCAGCAATCATAGTGGTGAGCAGTTGTTC.

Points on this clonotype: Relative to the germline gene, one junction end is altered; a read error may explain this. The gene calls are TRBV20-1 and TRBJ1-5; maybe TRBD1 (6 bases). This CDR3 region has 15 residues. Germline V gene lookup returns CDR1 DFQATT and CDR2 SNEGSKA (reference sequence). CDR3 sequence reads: CTARDAQGSEVTQHF. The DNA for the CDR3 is TGCACTGCTAGAGATGCACAGGGCAGCGAAGTGACCCAGCATTTT.

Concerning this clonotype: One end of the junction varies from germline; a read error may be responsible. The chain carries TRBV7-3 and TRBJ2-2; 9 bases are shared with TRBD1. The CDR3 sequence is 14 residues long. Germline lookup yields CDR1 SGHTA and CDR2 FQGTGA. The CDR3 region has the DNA TGTGTCAGCAGTACGGGACAGGGTAACGGGGAGCTGTTTTTT. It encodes CVSSTGQGNGELFF.

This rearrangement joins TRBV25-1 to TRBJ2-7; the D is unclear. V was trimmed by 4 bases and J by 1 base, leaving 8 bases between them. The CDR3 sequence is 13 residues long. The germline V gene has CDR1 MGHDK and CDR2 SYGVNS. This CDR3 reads CASSGVYSYEQYF. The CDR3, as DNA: TGTGCCAGCAGTGGGGTGTATTCCTACGAGCAGTACTTC.

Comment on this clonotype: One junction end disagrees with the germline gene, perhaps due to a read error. DNA of the CDR3: TGTGCCAGCAGCTTAGAGTCTGGCCTGGCGGACATTGAAGTTTTCTTT. Residues: CASSLESGLADIEVFF. This chain connects TRBV11-2 to TRBJ1-1; maybe TRBD1 (5 bases). Germline V gene sequence: CDR1 SGHAT, CDR2 FQNNGV. CDR3 length: 16 residues.

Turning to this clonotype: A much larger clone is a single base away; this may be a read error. For the CDR3, the DNA is TGCAATGCTAGTGTCAGATACGAGCAGTACTTC. Its translation: CNASVRYEQYF. The V gene is TRBV20-1, the J gene TRBJ2-7; D is undetermined. The CDR3 consists of 11 residues. Looked up from germline, CDR1 is DFQATT and CDR2 is SNEGSKA (reference sequence).

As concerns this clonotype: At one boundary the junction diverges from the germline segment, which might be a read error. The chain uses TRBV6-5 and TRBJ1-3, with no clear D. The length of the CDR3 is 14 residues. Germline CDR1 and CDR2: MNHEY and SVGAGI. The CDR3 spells CASSYRGHGNTTYF. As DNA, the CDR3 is TGTGCCAGCAGTTACCGAGGTCATGGAAACACCACATATTTT.

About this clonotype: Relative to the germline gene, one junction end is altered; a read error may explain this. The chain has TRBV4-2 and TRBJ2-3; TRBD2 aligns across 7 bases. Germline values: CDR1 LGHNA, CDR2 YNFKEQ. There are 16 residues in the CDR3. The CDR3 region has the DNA TGTGGCAGCGGCTCCCCTGCTAGCGGATACACAGATACGCAGTATTTT. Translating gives CGSGSPASGYTDTQYF.

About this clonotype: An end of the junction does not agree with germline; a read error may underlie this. The CDR3 region is CARSLAPGLAGGTYTLSTDTQYF. The CDR3 DNA sequence: TGTGCCAGGAGTTTGGCTCCCGGACTAGCGGGAGGGACTTATACCCTTAGCACAGATACGCAGTATTTT. This chain uses TRBV28 with TRBJ2-3; 15 bases line up with TRBD2. Per germline, CDR1 MDHEN and CDR2 SYDVKM. This CDR3 is built from 23 residues.

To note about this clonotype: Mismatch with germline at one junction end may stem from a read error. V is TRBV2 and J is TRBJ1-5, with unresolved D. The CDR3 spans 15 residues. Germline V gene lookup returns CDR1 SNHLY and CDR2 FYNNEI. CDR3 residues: CASSEQQISNQAQHF. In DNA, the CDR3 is TGTGCCAGCAGTGAACAGCAGATTAGCAATCAGGCCCAGCATTTT.

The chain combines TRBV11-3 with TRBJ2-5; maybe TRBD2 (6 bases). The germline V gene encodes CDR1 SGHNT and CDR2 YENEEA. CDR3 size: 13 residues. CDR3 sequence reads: CVRRRGTQETQYF. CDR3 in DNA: TGTGTCAGACGTCGGGGGACCCAAGAGACCCAGTACTTC.

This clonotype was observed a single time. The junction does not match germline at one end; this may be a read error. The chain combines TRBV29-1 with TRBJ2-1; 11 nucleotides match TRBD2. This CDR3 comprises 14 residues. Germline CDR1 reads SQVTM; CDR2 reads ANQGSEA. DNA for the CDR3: TGTAGCATTGATAGCGGGGGGGCCTCGAGTGAGCAGCTCTTC. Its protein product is CSIDSGGASSEQLF.

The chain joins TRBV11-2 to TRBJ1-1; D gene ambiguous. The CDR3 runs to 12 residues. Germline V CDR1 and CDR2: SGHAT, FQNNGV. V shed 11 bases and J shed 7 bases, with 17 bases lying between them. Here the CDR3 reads CACSNSEFEAFF. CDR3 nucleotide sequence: TGTGCCTGTAGCAATTCGGAGTTTGAAGCTTTCTTT. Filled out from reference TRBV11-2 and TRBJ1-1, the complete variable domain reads EAGVAQSPRYKIIEKRQSVAFWCNPISGHATLYWYQQILGQGPKLLIQFQNNGVVDDSQLPKDRFSAERLKGVDSTLKIQPAKLEDSAVYLCACSNSEFEAFFGQGTRLTVV.

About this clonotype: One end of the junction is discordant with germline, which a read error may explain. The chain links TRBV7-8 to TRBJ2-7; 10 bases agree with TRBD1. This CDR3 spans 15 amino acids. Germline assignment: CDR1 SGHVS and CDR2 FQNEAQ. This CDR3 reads CVSSLEGQGDHEQYF. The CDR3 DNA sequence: TGTGTCAGCAGTTTAGAAGGACAGGGGGACCACGAGCAGTACTTC.

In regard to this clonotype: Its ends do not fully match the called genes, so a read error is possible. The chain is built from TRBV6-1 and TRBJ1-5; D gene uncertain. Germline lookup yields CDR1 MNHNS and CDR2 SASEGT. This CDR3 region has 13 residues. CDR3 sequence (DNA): TGTGCCAGCAGACATATGCAGGATCAGCACCAGCATTTT. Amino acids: CASRHMQDQHQHF.

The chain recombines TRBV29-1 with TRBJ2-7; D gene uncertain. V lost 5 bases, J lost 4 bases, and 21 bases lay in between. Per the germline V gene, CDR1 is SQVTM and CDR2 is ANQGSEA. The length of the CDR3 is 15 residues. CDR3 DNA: TGCAGCGTTCAACAGATGACGGATGATTCGTACGAGCAGTACTTC. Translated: CSVQQMTDDSYEQYF.

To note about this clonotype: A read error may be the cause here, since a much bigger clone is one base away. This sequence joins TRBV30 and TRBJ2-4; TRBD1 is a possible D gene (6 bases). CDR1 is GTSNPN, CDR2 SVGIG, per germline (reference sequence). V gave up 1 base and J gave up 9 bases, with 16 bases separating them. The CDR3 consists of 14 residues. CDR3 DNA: TGTGCCTGGAGTGGGGGGCCGGCGCTAAGCATTCAGTACTTC. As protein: CAWSGGPALSIQYF.

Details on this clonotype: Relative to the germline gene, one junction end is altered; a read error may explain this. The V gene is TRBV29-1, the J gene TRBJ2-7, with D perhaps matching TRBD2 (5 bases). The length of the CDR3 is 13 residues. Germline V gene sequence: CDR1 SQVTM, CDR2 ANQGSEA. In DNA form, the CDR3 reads TGCAGCGTTGAGAATAGCGTGTCCTACGAGCAATACTTC. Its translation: CSVENSVSYEQYF.

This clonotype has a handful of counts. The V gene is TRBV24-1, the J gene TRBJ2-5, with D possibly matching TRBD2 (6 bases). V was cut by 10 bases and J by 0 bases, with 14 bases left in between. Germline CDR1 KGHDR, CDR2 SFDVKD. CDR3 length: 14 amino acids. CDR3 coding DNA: TGTGCCACGCAAGGCGCGGGGCACCAAGAGACCCAGTACTTC. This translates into CATQGAGHQETQYF.

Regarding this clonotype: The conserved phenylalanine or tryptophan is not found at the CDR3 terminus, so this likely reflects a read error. CDR3 coding DNA: TGTGTCAGCAGCTTATGGGTGGTAGATTACGATGAGCAGTTCATC. Protein: CVSSLWVVDYDEQFI. J is TRBJ2-1 and V is TRBV11-1; D is uncertain. Germline V CDR1 and CDR2: SGHAT, FQDESV (reference sequence). This CDR3 is built from 15 residues.

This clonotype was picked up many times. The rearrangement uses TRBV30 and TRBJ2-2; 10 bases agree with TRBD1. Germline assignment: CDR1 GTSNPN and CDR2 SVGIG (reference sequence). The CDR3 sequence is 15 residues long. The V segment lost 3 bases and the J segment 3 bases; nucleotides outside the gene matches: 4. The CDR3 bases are TGTGCCTGGAGCCGCGACAGGGGGCACACCGGGGAGCTGTTTTTT. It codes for CAWSRDRGHTGELFF. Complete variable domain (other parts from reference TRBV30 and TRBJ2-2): SQTIHQWPATLVQPVGSPLSLECTVEGTSNPNLYWYRQAAGRGLQLLFYSVGIGQISSEVPQNLSASRPQDRQFILSSKKLLLSDSGFYLCAWSRDRGHTGELFFGEGSRLTVL.

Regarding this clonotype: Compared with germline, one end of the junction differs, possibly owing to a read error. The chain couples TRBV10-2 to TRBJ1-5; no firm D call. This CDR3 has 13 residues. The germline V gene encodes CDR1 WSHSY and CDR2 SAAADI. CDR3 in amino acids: CASNEFGDRPRHF. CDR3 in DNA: TGCGCCAGCAATGAGTTCGGGGATCGGCCCCGGCATTTT.

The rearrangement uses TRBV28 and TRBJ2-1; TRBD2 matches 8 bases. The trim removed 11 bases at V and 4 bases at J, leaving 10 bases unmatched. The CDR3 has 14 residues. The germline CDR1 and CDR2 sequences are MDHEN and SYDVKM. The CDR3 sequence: CAGYKREKYNEQFF. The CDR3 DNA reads TGTGCCGGTTACAAGCGGGAGAAGTACAATGAGCAGTTCTTC.

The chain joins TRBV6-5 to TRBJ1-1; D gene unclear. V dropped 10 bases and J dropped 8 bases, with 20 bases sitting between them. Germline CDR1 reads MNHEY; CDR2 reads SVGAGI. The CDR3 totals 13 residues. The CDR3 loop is CANSNGPTHEAFF. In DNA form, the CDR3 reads TGTGCCAACAGCAATGGGCCAACTCACGAAGCTTTCTTT.

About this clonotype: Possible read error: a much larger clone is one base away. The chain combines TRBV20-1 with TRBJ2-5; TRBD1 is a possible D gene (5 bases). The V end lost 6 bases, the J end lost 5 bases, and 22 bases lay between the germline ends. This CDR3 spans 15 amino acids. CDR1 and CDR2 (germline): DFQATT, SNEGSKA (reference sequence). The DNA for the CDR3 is TGCAGTGCCCAGTGGCCGCAGGGCATAGGCGAGACCCAGTACTTC. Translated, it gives CSAQWPQGIGETQYF.